This paragraph covers one T cell receptor (beta chain) sequence. The data belong to a study of blood T cell repertoires in COVID-19. Germline trimming cut 3 bases from V and 4 bases from J; bases unmatched to any gene: 5. The CDR3 is 14 amino acids. Germline lookup yields CDR1 KGHSH and CDR2 LQKENI. Some clones are missing from TCRdb's copy, which holds only in-frame ones; the method was immunoSEQ multiplex PCR. The sample lists approximately 240,000 clones; approximately 83% were seen once. The sequenced sample consisted of peripheral blood. The chain has TRBV18 and TRBJ1-2; 7 bases align to TRBD1. The TCR originated in a woman in her sixties or seventies with acute or convalescent COVID-19. The CDR3 bases are TGTGCCAGCTCACCCGGGACAGACGGCTATGGCTACACCTTC. Translation: CASSPGTDGYGYTF.